The 25 T cell receptor beta chains in this list originate from one sample, sequenced in a study of cytomegalovirus exposure and HLA in healthy donors. With 60 Vbeta and 13 Jbeta primers, the PCR was carried out. The method was immunoSEQ multiplex PCR; TCRdb's version includes in-frame clones alone and lacks a portion of them. The sample has 170,000 or so clones; just under 80% are singletons. The sequencing sample was made of PBMCs. These receptors were collected from a woman aged 45-59 years in good health and CMV-seropositive.

The chain combines TRBV2 with TRBJ2-7; maybe TRBD1 (6 bases). The V and J ends lost 8 bases and 0 bases respectively, with 17 bases between them. The germline V gene encodes CDR1 SNHLY and CDR2 FYNNEI. This CDR3 comprises 15 residues. This chain's CDR3 is CASGRPQGFSYEQYF. CDR3 DNA: TGTGCCAGCGGCAGGCCACAGGGTTTCTCCTACGAGCAGTACTTC.

V gene TRBV19 combines with J gene TRBJ1-5; D gene uncertain. The germline V gene encodes CDR1 LNHDA and CDR2 SQIVND (reference sequence). V was clipped by 6 bases and J by 3 bases, with 15 bases between them. This CDR3 contains 15 residues. The CDR3 protein is CASSETFGFNQPQHF. The CDR3 bases are TGTGCCAGTAGCGAGACTTTTGGGTTCAATCAGCCCCAGCATTTT.

The gene calls are TRBV7-8 and TRBJ2-6; 7 bases line up with TRBD1. The germline gives CDR1 SGHVS, CDR2 FQNEAQ. The CDR3 has 18 amino acids. Losses at the gene ends were 5 bases for V and 0 bases for J; bases not matched to a gene: 10. CDR3: CASSTRTGLSSGANVLTF. The DNA of the CDR3 is TGTGCCAGCAGCACGAGGACAGGACTGAGCTCTGGGGCCAACGTCCTGACTTTC.

The V and J genes are TRBV4-1 and TRBJ2-5, with 12 positions matching TRBD2. Germline V gives CDR1 MGHRA, CDR2 YSYEKL. Trimming cost V 1 base and J 0 bases; bases outside gene matches: 15. The CDR3 has 21 amino acids. The CDR3 nucleotides are TGCGCCAGCAGCCAAGGACCGCTAGCGGGGGGGCCCCGAGCCAACCAAGAGACCCAGTACTTC. Residues: CASSQGPLAGGPRANQETQYF.

The chain is built from TRBV5-5 and TRBJ2-7, with D possibly matching TRBD1 (5 bases). CDR3 size: 15 residues. Germline V gene data show CDR1 as SGHKS and CDR2 as YYEKEE (reference sequence). Trimming pared 0 bases from V and 6 bases from J, leaving 16 bases between. The CDR3 loop is CASSLVLGRGSEQYF. The DNA for the CDR3 is TGTGCCAGCAGCTTGGTTCTGGGAAGGGGAAGCGAGCAGTACTTC.

V is TRBV10-3 and J is TRBJ2-7, with D unclear. Between the trimmed V and J ends, which lost 3 bases and 8 bases, there was a span of 14 bases. The CDR3 has 13 residues. The germline gives CDR1 ENHRY, CDR2 SYGVKD. CDR3 loop: CAISEEDTIQQYF. Written as DNA, the CDR3 is TGTGCCATCAGTGAAGAGGATACTATCCAGCAGTACTTC.

J is TRBJ2-2 and V is TRBV19, with D perhaps matching TRBD2 (7 bases). Germline V gene data show CDR1 as LNHDA and CDR2 as SQIVND (reference sequence). V lost 5 bases, J lost 8 bases, and 12 bases lay in between. This CDR3 region has 13 residues. CDR3 sequence: CASSSGGWGELFF. In DNA, the CDR3 is TGTGCCAGTAGTTCGGGGGGCTGGGGGGAGCTGTTTTTT.

The chain couples TRBV6-1 to TRBJ2-7; 9 bases map to TRBD2. From germline, CDR1 is MNHNS and CDR2 SASEGT. V was pared by 5 bases and J by 6 bases, with 8 bases of the junction left unmatched. The CDR3 is 14 amino acids. The CDR3 loop reads CASSLLAGPSEQYF. DNA of the CDR3: TGTGCCAGCAGTTTACTAGCGGGCCCTTCCGAGCAGTACTTC.

The gene calls are TRBV29-1 and TRBJ1-1, with 9 bases aligning to TRBD1. CDR1 SQVTM and CDR2 ANQGSEA come from the germline V gene. Trimming at V came to 1 base and at J to 8 bases, leaving 8 bases not matched to a gene. The CDR3 is 14 residues long. CDR3 sequence: CSVEGRTGASEAFF. The DNA of the CDR3 is TGCAGCGTTGAAGGGCGGACAGGGGCGTCGGAAGCTTTCTTT.

This sequence joins TRBV9 and TRBJ1-4; 8 bases match TRBD1. CDR3 length: 17 residues. Trimming took 0 bases from V and 0 from J; bases not matched to a gene: 4. Germline V gene sequence: CDR1 SGDLS, CDR2 YYNGEE. As DNA, the CDR3 is TGTGCCAGCAGCGTAGGGGCAGGGGGCACAACTAATGAAAAACTGTTTTTT. This encodes CASSVGAGGTTNEKLFF. The full variable domain, with the rest looked up from reference TRBV9 and TRBJ1-4, is DSGVTQTPKHLITATGQRVTLRCSPRSGDLSVYWYQQSLDQGLQFLIQYYNGEERAKGNILERFSAQQFPDLHSELNLSSLELGDSALYFCASSVGAGGTTNEKLFFGSGTQLSVL.

This clone was detected only once. The chain combines TRBV15 with TRBJ2-1, with 7 nucleotides matching TRBD2. V lost 1 base, J lost 7 bases, and 13 bases stayed unmatched. The length of the CDR3 is 17 residues. The germline CDR1 and CDR2 sequences are LNHNV and YYDKDF (reference sequence). In DNA, the CDR3 is TGTGCCACCAGCAGAGGGGGGGGTGTGGGTCGAAGGAATGAGCAGTTCTTC. Translated, it gives CATSRGGGVGRRNEQFF.

The chain couples TRBV7-9 to TRBJ2-3, with 9 bases matching TRBD1. The V and J ends lost 4 bases and 7 bases, in that order; junction bases with no gene match: 6. Germline CDR1 is SEHNR and CDR2 is FQNEAQ (reference sequence). The CDR3 has 14 residues. CDR3 protein: CASSSGQGIHTQYF. The CDR3 DNA is TGTGCCAGCAGCTCCGGACAGGGGATACATACGCAGTATTTT.

This clone appeared a single time. The chain recombines TRBV2 with TRBJ1-2; D ambiguous. This CDR3 has 13 residues. Trimming removed 4 bases from V and 1 base from J, with 7 bases in between. Germline CDR1 is SNHLY and CDR2 is FYNNEI. CDR3 sequence (DNA): TGTGCCAGCAGTGGAGGTCTTAACTATGGCTACACCTTC. It is translated as CASSGGLNYGYTF.

This rearrangement joins TRBV2 to TRBJ2-5; no clear D. The V end was cut by 5 bases, the J end by 5 bases, with 6 bases between. The CDR3 is made up of 11 amino acids. Germline loops: CDR1 SNHLY, CDR2 FYNNEI. CDR3: CASSPGETQYF. Written as DNA, the CDR3 is TGTGCCAGCAGTCCCGGGGAGACCCAGTACTTC.

This clone showed up just once. The V call is TRBV29-1, the J call TRBJ1-5; 7 positions match TRBD1. J lost 3 bases, V lost 7 bases, and 12 bases had no gene match. CDR3 length equals 15 residues. Germline CDR1 SQVTM, CDR2 ANQGSEA. The CDR3: CSARPTGVNNQPQHF. The CDR3 DNA reads TGCAGCGCCCGCCCCACAGGGGTCAACAATCAGCCCCAGCATTTT.

The V call is TRBV6-5, the J call TRBJ2-5; a weak D match, TRBD2 (7 bases). Germline V CDR1 and CDR2: MNHEY, SVGAGI. The CDR3 runs 14 residues. V was pared by 2 bases and J by 5 bases, with 12 bases between. The CDR3, as DNA: TGTGCCAGCAGTTACAGGGGGGGCCTGGAGACCCAGTACTTC. Its protein product is CASSYRGGLETQYF.

The chain combines TRBV5-1 with TRBJ2-1; the match to TRBD2 covers 10 bases. V dropped 1 base and J dropped 4; count of bases not matched to a gene: 5. The CDR3 extends over 16 amino acids. CDR1 and CDR2 (germline): SGHRS, YFSETQ. CDR3 amino acids: CASSLTSGGGYNEQFF. The CDR3 nucleotides are TGCGCCAGCAGCTTGACCAGCGGGGGGGGTTACAATGAGCAGTTCTTC.

This clone appeared once. The chain joins TRBV19 to TRBJ1-6; TRBD1 matches 7 bases. Germline trimming cut 10 bases from V and 7 bases from J; bases unmatched to any gene: 7. The CDR3 totals 13 residues. CDR1 LNHDA and CDR2 SQIVND come from the germline V gene (reference sequence). CDR3 nucleotides: TGTGCCACTTCGACAGGGCCCAATTCACCCCTCCACTTT. Its translation: CATSTGPNSPLHF. The variable domain in full, completed from reference TRBV19 and TRBJ1-6, reads DGGITQSPKYLFRKEGQNVTLSCEQNLNHDAMYWYRQDPGQGLRLIYYSQIVNDFQKGDIAEGYSVSREKKESFPLTVTSAQKNPTAFYLCATSTGPNSPLHFGNGTRLTVT.

This sequence joins TRBV9 and TRBJ2-7; TRBD2 agrees at 9 bases. This CDR3 contains 15 residues. Trimming at V came to 1 base and at J to 2 bases, leaving 4 bases not matched to a gene. Germline V CDR1 and CDR2: SGDLS, YYNGEE. The CDR3, as DNA: TGTGCCAGCAGCGTAAGTAGCGGGGGAGCCTACGAGCAGTACTTC. This gives the protein CASSVSSGGAYEQYF. The entire variable domain, with the rest obtained from reference TRBV9 and TRBJ2-7, is as follows: DSGVTQTPKHLITATGQRVTLRCSPRSGDLSVYWYQQSLDQGLQFLIQYYNGEERAKGNILERFSAQQFPDLHSELNLSSLELGDSALYFCASSVSSGGAYEQYFGPGTRLTVT.

The CDR3 here is CASSLEAGTGSYEQYF. CDR3 in DNA: TGTGCCAGCAGCTTAGAGGCGGGGACAGGGTCCTACGAGCAGTACTTC. The gene calls are TRBV13 and TRBJ2-7; 9 nucleotides align to TRBD1. The V segment lost 1 base and the J segment 1 base; nucleotides outside the gene matches: 5. CDR1 and CDR2 (germline): PRHDT, FYEKMQ (reference sequence). The length of the CDR3 is 16 residues.

The chain couples TRBV30 to TRBJ2-1, with 11 bases aligning to TRBD1. The junction had 5 bases not matched to a gene; V was cut back by 3 bases and J by 4 bases. The V gene's germline CDR1 is GTSNPN and CDR2 SVGIG (reference sequence). This CDR3 region has 15 residues. The CDR3 sequence is CAWSRTGGRYNEQFF. As DNA, the CDR3 is TGTGCCTGGAGCCGGACAGGGGGCCGGTACAATGAGCAGTTCTTC.

The sample holds a few counts of this clone. This chain links TRBV4-1 with TRBJ1-2, with D possibly TRBD1 on 5 matching bases. With 3 bases removed from V and 14 bases from J, the gap between germline ends came to 19 bases. Germline-derived CDR1 and CDR2 are MGHRA and YSYEKL. The CDR3 covers 13 residues. CDR3 sequence reads: CASSQMGGYRRTF. CDR3 nucleotides: TGCGCCAGCAGCCAGATGGGGGGGTACAGGAGAACCTTC.

This clone was found once. An end of the junction does not agree with germline; a read error may underlie this. Distinct nucleotide sequences in the sample also encode this CDR3. V usage is TRBV7-9 and J usage is TRBJ2-5; 9 bases are a match to TRBD1. Germline lookup yields CDR1 SEHNR and CDR2 FQNEAQ (reference sequence). CDR3 size: 16 residues. CDR3 DNA: TGTGCCAGCAGCTTAGCGGACAGGGGAAACCAGGAGACCCAGTACTTC. Protein: CASSLADRGNQETQYF.

This clone was counted a few times. The genes are TRBV5-4 and TRBJ1-5; tentative D call: TRBD1 (6 bases). This CDR3 is built from 16 residues. Trimming removed 6 bases from V and 3 bases from J, with 19 bases in between. Germline V gives CDR1 SGHNT, CDR2 YYREEE (reference sequence). CDR3 coding DNA: TGTGCCAGCATTTACGAACTTACAGGGTACAATCAGCCCCAGCATTTT. Translating gives CASIYELTGYNQPQHF.

J is TRBJ1-4 and V is TRBV2; D not resolved. V dropped 3 bases and J dropped 6 bases, with 5 bases sitting between them. The germline V gene encodes CDR1 SNHLY and CDR2 FYNNEI. This CDR3 region has 12 residues. The CDR3 spells CASSDQYEKLFF. In DNA, the CDR3 is TGTGCCAGCAGTGACCAATATGAAAAACTGTTTTTT.